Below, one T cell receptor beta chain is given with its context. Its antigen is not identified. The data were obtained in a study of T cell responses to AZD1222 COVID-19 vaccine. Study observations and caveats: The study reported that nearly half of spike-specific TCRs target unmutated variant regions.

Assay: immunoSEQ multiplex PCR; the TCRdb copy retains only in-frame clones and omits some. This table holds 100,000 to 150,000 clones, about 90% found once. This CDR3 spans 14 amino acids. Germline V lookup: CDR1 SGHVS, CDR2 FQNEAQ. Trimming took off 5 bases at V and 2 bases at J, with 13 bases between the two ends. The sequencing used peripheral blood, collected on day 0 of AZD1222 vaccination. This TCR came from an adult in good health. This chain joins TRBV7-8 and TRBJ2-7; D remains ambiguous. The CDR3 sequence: CASSALGATYEQYF. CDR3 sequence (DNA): TGTGCCAGCAGCGCCCTAGGAGCTACCTACGAGCAGTACTTC.